This T cell receptor (beta chain) appears in the sequencing data of a study of OX40 agonist ivuxolimab in advanced cancers. Here immunoSEQ multiplex PCR was the method, and the copy in TCRdb shows in-frame clones only, minus some. The sample lists 8,000 to 10,000 clones, roughly 86% occurring once. Germline V CDR1 and CDR2: SGHTA, FQGTGA. The CDR3 contains 13 residues. V dropped 5 bases and J dropped 5; count of bases not matched to a gene: 4. The sequencing here drew on CD4+ or CD8+ T cells sorted from blood, taken in a trial of the OX40 agonist ivuxolimab. The TCR originated in an adult with an advanced solid tumor such as melanoma, head and neck, liver or kidney cancer. The chain carries TRBV7-3 and TRBJ1-1; TRBD1 agrees at 8 bases. This CDR3 reads CASSQGARTEAFF. DNA for the CDR3: TGTGCCAGCAGCCAGGGGGCGAGGACTGAAGCTTTCTTT. The whole variable domain, remainder taken from reference TRBV7-3 and TRBJ1-1, is GAGVSQTPSNKVTEKGKYVELRCDPISGHTALYWYRQSLGQGPEFLIYFQGTGAADDSGLPNDRFFAVRPEGSVSTLKIQRTERGDSAVYLCASSQGARTEAFFGQGTRLTVV.